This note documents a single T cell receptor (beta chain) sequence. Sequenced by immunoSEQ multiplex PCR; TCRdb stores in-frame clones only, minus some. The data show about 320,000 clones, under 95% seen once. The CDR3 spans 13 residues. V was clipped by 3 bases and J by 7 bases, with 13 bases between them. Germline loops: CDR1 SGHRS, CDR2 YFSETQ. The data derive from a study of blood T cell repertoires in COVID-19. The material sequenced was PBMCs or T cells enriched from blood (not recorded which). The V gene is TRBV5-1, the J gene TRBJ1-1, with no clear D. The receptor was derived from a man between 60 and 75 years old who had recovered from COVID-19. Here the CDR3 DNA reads TGCGCCAGCAGCTGGGCCGGGAAAAATGAAGCTTTCTTT. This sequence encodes CASSWAGKNEAFF. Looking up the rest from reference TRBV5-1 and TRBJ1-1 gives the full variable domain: KAGVTQTPRYLIKTRGQQVTLSCSPISGHRSVSWYQQTPGQGLQFLFEYFSETQRNKGNFPGRFSGRQFSNSRSEMNVSTLELGDSALYLCASSWAGKNEAFFGQGTRLTVV.